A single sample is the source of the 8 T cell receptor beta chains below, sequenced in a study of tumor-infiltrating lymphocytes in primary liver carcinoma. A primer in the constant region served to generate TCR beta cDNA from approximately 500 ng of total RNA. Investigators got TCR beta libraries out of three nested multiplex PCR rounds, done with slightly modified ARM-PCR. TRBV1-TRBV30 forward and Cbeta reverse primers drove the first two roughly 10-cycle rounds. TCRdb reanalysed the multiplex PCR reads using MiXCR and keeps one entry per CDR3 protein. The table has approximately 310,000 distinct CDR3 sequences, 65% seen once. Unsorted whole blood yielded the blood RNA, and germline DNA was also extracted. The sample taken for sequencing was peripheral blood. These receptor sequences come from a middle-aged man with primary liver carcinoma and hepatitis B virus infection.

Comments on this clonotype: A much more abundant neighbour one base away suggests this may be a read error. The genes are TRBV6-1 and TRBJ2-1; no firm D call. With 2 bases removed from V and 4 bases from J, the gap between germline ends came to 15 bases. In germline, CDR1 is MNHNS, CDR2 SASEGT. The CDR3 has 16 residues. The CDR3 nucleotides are TGTGCCAGCAGTGAATTTTTAAGCCGACCGTACAATGAGCAGTTCTTC. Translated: CASSEFLSRPYNEQFF.

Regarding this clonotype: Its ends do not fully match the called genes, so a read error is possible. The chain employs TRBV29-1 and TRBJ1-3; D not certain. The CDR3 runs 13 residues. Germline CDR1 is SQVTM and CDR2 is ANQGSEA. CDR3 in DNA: TGCGGCGTTGAAGATCAGCGTGGAAACAACATATATTTT. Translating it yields CGVEDQRGNNIYF.

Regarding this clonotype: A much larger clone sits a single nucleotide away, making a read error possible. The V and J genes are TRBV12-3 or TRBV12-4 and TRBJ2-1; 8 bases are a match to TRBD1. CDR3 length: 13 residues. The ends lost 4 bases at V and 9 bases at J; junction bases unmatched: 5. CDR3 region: CASSSQGVSEQFF. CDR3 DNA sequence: TGTGCCAGCAGTTCACAGGGGGTTAGTGAGCAGTTCTTC.

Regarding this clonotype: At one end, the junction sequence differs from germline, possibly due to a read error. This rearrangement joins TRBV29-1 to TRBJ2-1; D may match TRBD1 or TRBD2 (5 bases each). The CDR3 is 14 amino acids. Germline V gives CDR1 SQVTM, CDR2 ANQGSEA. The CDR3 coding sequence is TGCAGCGTTGAGAACGGGACCAACTACAATGAACAGTTCTTC. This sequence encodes CSVENGTNYNEQFF.

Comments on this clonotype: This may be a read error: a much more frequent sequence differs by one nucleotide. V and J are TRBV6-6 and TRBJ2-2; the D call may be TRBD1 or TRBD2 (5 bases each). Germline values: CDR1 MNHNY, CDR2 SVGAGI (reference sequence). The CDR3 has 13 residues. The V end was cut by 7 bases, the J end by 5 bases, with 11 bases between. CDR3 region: CASIPEGTGELFF. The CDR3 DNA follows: TGTGCCAGCATTCCCGAGGGGACCGGGGAGCTGTTTTTT.

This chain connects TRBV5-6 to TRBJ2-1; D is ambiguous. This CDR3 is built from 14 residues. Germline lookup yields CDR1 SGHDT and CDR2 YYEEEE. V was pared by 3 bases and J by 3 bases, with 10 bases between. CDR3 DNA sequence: TGTGCCAGCAGCTCAACAGTCATCTACAATGAGCAGTTCTTC. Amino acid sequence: CASSSTVIYNEQFF.

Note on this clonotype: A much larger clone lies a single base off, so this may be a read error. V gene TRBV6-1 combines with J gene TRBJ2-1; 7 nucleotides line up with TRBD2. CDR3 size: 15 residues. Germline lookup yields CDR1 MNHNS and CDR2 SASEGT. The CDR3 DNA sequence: TGTGCCAGCAGTGAAGGGCTAGCGGTTTACAATAAGCAGTTCTTC. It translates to CASSEGLAVYNKQFF.

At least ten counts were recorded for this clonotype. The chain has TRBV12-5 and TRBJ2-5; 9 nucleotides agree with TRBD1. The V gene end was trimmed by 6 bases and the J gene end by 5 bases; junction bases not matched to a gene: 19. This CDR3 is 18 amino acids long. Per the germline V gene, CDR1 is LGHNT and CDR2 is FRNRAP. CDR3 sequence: CASGEDLGDRESGETQYF. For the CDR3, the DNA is TGTGCTAGTGGAGAAGATTTAGGGGACAGGGAGTCGGGGGAGACCCAGTACTTC.